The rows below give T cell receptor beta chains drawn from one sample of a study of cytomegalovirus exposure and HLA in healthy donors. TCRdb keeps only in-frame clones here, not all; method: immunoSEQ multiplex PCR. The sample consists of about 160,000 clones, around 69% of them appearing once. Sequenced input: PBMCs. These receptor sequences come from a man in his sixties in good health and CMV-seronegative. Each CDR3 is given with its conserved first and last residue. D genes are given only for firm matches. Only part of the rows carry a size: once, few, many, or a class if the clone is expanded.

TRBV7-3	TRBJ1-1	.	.	TGTGCCAGCAGCCTCTCGGGGGGCACTGAAGCTTTCTTT	CASSLSGGTEAFF
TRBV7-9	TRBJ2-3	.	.	TGTGCCAGCAGCGTACAATCTAGTGTTCTGAGGAGGACAGATACGCAGTATTTT	CASSVQSSVLRRTDTQYF
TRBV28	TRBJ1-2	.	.	TGTGCCAGCAGTCCTCCCGGGGGTGGGTATGGCTACACCTTC	CASSPPGGGYGYTF
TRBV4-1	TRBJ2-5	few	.	TGCGCCAGCAGCCAGCTATTACCAGAGACCCAGTACTTC	CASSQLLPETQYF
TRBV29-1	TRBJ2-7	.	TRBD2	TGCAGCGGAGGCGGGGCGGGGGAGGGGGAGCAGTACTTC	CSGGGAGEGEQYF
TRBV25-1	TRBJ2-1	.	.	TGTGCCAGCAGTTTGGGAGCGGAGTACAATGAGCAGTTCTTC	CASSLGAEYNEQFF
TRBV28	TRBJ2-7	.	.	TGTGCCAGCAGCCCCGGGTCCACCTACGAGCAGTACTTC	CASSPGSTYEQYF
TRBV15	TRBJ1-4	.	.	TGTGCCACCAGCAGAGATCCGGGATCAACTAATGAAAAACTGTTTTTT	CATSRDPGSTNEKLFF
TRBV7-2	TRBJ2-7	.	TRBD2	TGTGCCAGCAGCTTATCCCAGCGGGAGTTCGACGAGCAGTACTTC	CASSLSQREFDEQYF
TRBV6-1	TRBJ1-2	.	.	TGTGCCAGCAGTGACCAGGGAGGATTGATCGGCTACACCTTC	CASSDQGGLIGYTF